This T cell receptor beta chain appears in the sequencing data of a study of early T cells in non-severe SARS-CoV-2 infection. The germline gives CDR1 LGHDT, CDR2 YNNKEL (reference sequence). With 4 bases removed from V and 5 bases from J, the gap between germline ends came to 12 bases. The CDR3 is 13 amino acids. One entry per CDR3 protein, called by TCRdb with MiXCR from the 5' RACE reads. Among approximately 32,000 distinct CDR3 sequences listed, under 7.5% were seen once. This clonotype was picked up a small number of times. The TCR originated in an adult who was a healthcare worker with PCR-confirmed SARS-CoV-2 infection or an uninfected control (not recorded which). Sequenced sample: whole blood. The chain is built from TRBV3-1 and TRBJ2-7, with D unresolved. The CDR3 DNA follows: TGTGCCAGCAGCCGCACCGGTCCCCACGAGCAGTACTTC. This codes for CASSRTGPHEQYF.